Described below is a single T cell receptor beta chain sequence and its context. Its antigen is undetermined. The data are from a study of cytomegalovirus exposure and HLA in healthy donors. Broader study findings: In the analysis, some V segments, TRBV6-2 and TRBV6-3 included, were excluded as indistinguishable. Common viral pathogens (according to a later analysis) appeared linked to several of the most significant clusters. The authors listed some 160 TCR beta chains as cytomegalovirus-associated.

PCR involved 60 Vbeta and 13 Jbeta primers. Original analysis: In a later analysis, 80 million to 100 million unique TCR beta chains included roughly 11 million shared by two or more donors. The table came from immunoSEQ multiplex PCR; TCRdb's copy has only in-frame clones and leaves some out. D and trimming were read from the DNA, whereas the V and J calls and clone size are those reported in that table. The repertoire holds about 110,000 clones, with about 76% as singletons. In germline, CDR1 is SNHLY, CDR2 FYNNEI. Trimming took 3 bases from V and 10 from J; bases not matched to a gene: 5. The length of the CDR3 is 14 residues.

The genes are TRBV2 and TRBJ1-6, with 8 bases matching TRBD1. Sequences were obtained from PBMCs. This sequence was found in a man aged 25-45 years in good health and CMV-seropositive. Here the CDR3 reads CASSDPGGLSPLHF. The DNA of the CDR3 is TGTGCCAGCAGTGACCCAGGGGGCTTATCACCCCTCCACTTT. Filled out from reference TRBV2 and TRBJ1-6, the complete variable domain reads EPEVTQTPSHQVTQMGQEVILRCVPISNHLYFYWYRQILGQKVEFLVSFYNNEISEKSEIFDDQFSVERPDGSNFTLKIRSTKLEDSAMYFCASSDPGGLSPLHFGNGTRLTVT.